Each of the 15 T cell receptor beta chains below was sequenced from the same sample in a study of cytomegalovirus exposure and HLA in healthy donors. The study ran its PCR with 60 Vbeta and 13 Jbeta primers. Sequenced by immunoSEQ multiplex PCR; TCRdb stores in-frame clones only, minus some. The sample yields about 110,000 clones, approximately 70% seen once. Sequenced material: PBMCs. Receptor source: a man aged 35 to 55 in good health and CMV-seropositive.

The V call is TRBV7-9, the J call TRBJ1-2, with TRBD1 as a possible D gene (5 bases). Trimming left V 1 base short and J 3 bases short, with 9 bases between. The germline V gene has CDR1 SEHNR and CDR2 FQNEAQ (reference sequence). CDR3 length: 14 residues. The CDR3 DNA follows: TGTGCCAGCAGCTTAGGGGGGGGATACTATGGCTACACCTTC. It codes for CASSLGGGYYGYTF. The variable domain in full, completed from reference TRBV7-9 and TRBJ1-2, reads DTGVSQNPRHKITKRGQNVTFRCDPISEHNRLYWYRQTLGQGPEFLTYFQNEAQLEKSRLLSDRFSAERPKGSFSTLEIQRTEQGDSAMYLCASSLGGGYYGYTFGSGTRLTVV.

The J gene is TRBJ1-1, the V gene TRBV28, with TRBD1 matching over 11 bases. Trimming removed 5 bases from V and 3 bases from J; junction bases left unmatched: 2. The CDR3 extends over 14 amino acids. CDR1 and CDR2 (germline): MDHEN, SYDVKM. This chain's CDR3 is CASSRTGGYTEAFF. The CDR3 region has the DNA TGTGCCAGCAGTAGGACAGGGGGCTACACTGAAGCTTTCTTT.

This clone was seen only a few times. J is TRBJ1-2 and V is TRBV4-1; TRBD1 matches at 10 bases. V shed 4 bases, J shed 2 bases, and the junction held 1 base outside the gene matches. The germline gives CDR1 MGHRA, CDR2 YSYEKL. This CDR3 has 14 amino acids. The CDR3 spells CASSLGQGNYGYTF. Here the CDR3 DNA reads TGCGCCAGCAGCCTGGGACAGGGGAACTATGGCTACACCTTC.

The J gene is TRBJ2-5, the V gene TRBV5-1, with D unclear. The CDR3 is 14 amino acids. The germline V gene encodes CDR1 SGHRS and CDR2 YFSETQ. The V gene lost 1 base and the J gene lost 6 bases, with 13 bases spanning the gap. CDR3: CASSLTLVGQTQYF. The CDR3 bases are TGCGCCAGCAGCTTGACGCTAGTGGGTCAGACCCAGTACTTC.

This clone was counted a few times. This chain links TRBV19 with TRBJ1-2; perhaps TRBD1 as D (6 bases). The CDR3 runs to 16 residues. The V gene lost 7 bases and the J gene lost 4 bases, with 22 bases spanning the gap. Per the germline V gene, CDR1 is LNHDA and CDR2 is SQIVND (reference sequence). The CDR3 DNA is TGTGCCAGTACCCCACCCGAGGGGGACGCCCTCTATGGCTACACCTTC. It encodes CASTPPEGDALYGYTF.

V usage is TRBV29-1 and J usage is TRBJ2-5, with 7 bases aligning to TRBD2. V lost 4 bases and J lost 5; bases outside the gene matches: 7. The CDR3 length is 13 residues. Germline lookup yields CDR1 SQVTM and CDR2 ANQGSEA. CDR3 bases: TGCAGCGTTGGGAGCGGGATTCGGGAGACCCAGTACTTC. Translation gives CSVGSGIRETQYF. The full variable domain, its missing parts supplied by reference TRBV29-1 and TRBJ2-5, is SAVISQKPSRDICQRGTSLTIQCQVDSQVTMMFWYRQQPGQSLTLIATANQGSEATYESGFVIDKFPISRPNLTFSTLTVSNMSPEDSSIYLCSVGSGIRETQYFGPGTRLLVL.

V usage is TRBV10-1 and J usage is TRBJ2-7; 8 nucleotides align to TRBD1. The CDR3 loop spans 15 amino acids. J was trimmed by 0 bases and V by 3 bases; bases with no gene match: 4. CDR1 and CDR2 (germline): WNHNN, SYGVQD (reference sequence). The CDR3 DNA follows: TGCGCCAGCAGTGAAGGGACAGGCCACTCCTACGAGCAGTACTTC. It codes for CASSEGTGHSYEQYF.

This clone has a handful of counts. The chain employs TRBV7-2 and TRBJ2-3, with TRBD2 identical over 14 bases. V lost 4 bases and J lost 6; bases outside the gene matches: 6. This CDR3 is 16 amino acids long. Germline values: CDR1 SGHTA, CDR2 FQGNSA. The CDR3: CASSSGLAGVHDTQYF. The CDR3 DNA is TGTGCCAGCAGCTCGGGACTAGCGGGAGTGCATGATACGCAGTATTTT. Variable domain in full (rest from reference TRBV7-2 and TRBJ2-3): GAGVSQSPSNKVTEKGKDVELRCDPISGHTALYWYRQSLGQGLEFLIYFQGNSAPDKSGLPSDRFSAERTGGSVSTLTIQRTQQEDSAVYLCASSSGLAGVHDTQYFGPGTRLTVL.

The rearrangement joins TRBV5-6 to TRBJ2-2, with 9 bases that match TRBD1. Trimming took 3 bases from V and 3 from J; bases not matched to a gene: 3. The CDR3 loop spans 15 amino acids. Germline V gene lookup returns CDR1 SGHDT and CDR2 YYEEEE. The CDR3 region is CASSSQGADTGELFF. Written as DNA, the CDR3 is TGTGCCAGCAGCTCACAGGGGGCGGACACCGGGGAGCTGTTTTTT.

The chain couples TRBV29-1 to TRBJ2-3, with 11 bases identical to TRBD2. The CDR3 length is 14 residues. Germline assignment: CDR1 SQVTM and CDR2 ANQGSEA. Trimming took 7 bases from V and 0 from J; bases not matched to a gene: 3. CDR3: CSGGLAGSTDTQYF. In nucleotides, the CDR3 is TGCAGCGGAGGACTAGCGGGTAGCACAGATACGCAGTATTTT.

The CDR3 loop is CASSQKGAGAPQHF. The CDR3 bases are TGCGCCAGCAGCCAAAAAGGGGCGGGGGCGCCCCAGCATTTT. The genes are TRBV4-1 and TRBJ1-5, with D possibly being TRBD1 (6 bases). This CDR3 spans 14 amino acids. Germline CDR1 MGHRA, CDR2 YSYEKL. V was pared by 2 bases and J by 9 bases, with 14 bases between.

This chain connects TRBV5-6 to TRBJ2-7; no definite D call. V was clipped by 3 bases and J by 0 bases, with 10 bases between them. Germline CDR1 reads SGHDT; CDR2 reads YYEEEE. This CDR3 region has 14 residues. The CDR3 reads CASSWRSSSYEQYV. The CDR3 nucleotides are TGTGCCAGCAGCTGGCGCAGTAGCTCCTACGAGCAGTACGTC.

The V and J genes are TRBV6-4 and TRBJ2-3; 11 bases align to TRBD2. Per germline, CDR1 MRHNA and CDR2 SNTAGT. The CDR3 length is 15 residues. Trimming at V came to 5 bases and at J to 3 bases, leaving 4 bases not matched to a gene. CDR3 protein: CASSPLAGGTDTQYF. CDR3 coding DNA: TGTGCCAGCAGTCCCCTAGCGGGAGGTACAGATACGCAGTATTTT.

V gene TRBV28 combines with J gene TRBJ1-5; 7 positions match TRBD1. The CDR3 consists of 15 residues. Germline V lookup: CDR1 MDHEN, CDR2 SYDVKM. The J segment lost 5 bases and the V segment lost 4 bases, leaving 8 bases of the junction unmatched. The CDR3 reads CASSSLTGRYQPQHF. The CDR3 DNA reads as TGTGCCAGCAGTTCATTGACAGGGAGGTATCAGCCCCAGCATTTT.

The chain joins TRBV5-4 to TRBJ1-2; D remains ambiguous. V dropped 0 bases and J dropped 3 bases, with 6 bases sitting between them. There are 13 residues in the CDR3. Germline-derived CDR1 and CDR2 are SGHNT and YYREEE (reference sequence). The CDR3 DNA sequence: TGTGCCAGCAGCTTGGGACGGGACTATGGCTACACCTTC. Its translation: CASSLGRDYGYTF.